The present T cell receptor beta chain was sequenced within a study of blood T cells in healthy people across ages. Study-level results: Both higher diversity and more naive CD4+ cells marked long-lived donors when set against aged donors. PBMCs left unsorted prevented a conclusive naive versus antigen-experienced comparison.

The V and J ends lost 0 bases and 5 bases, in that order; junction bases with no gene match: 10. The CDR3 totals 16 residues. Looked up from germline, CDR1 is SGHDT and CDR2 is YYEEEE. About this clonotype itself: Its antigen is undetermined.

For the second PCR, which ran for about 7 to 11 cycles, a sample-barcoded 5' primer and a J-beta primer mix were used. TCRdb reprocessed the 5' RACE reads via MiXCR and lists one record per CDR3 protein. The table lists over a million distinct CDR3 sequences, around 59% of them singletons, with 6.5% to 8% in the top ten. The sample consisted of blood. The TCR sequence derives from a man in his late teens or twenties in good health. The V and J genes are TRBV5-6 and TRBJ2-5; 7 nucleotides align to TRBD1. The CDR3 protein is CASSLGLDRVTETQYF. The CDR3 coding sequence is TGTGCCAGCAGCTTGGGGCTCGACAGGGTGACGGAGACCCAGTACTTC.